The sequence of this T cell receptor beta chain was determined in a study of T cell repertoires in cytomegalovirus infection (dated 2019 in TCRdb). In terms of the full investigation: Peptide stimulations targeted recently identified HLA-C-restricted CMV epitopes, whose presentation resists viral immunomodulation, together with well-studied HLA-B-restricted epitopes. The HLA type of each donor mattered for the analysis, because public TCR beta signatures pointed to carriage of CMV infection along with the matching HLA type.

For this clonotype: Its antigen is still unknown. Base-call qualities are not available, and no considerably larger clone is one nucleotide away.

According to the study, the label for this sample's treatment or condition signals: in vitro stimulation with specific CMV peptide epitopes to enrich CMV-specific T cells. The CDR3 numbers 14 residues from cysteine through phenylalanine. Only the CDR3 DNA stays, 42 bases, in frame from base 1. V is cut back by 5 bases and J by 4 bases, with 6 bases in the junction unmatched. The germline V gene encodes CDR1 SGHAT and CDR2 FQDESV (reference sequence). Instrument on record: Illumina HiSeq 1500. TCRdb ran its own pipeline on the public reads, namely fastp trimming at Q25 and MiXCR clone calling, and kept in-frame beta chains. CDR3 protein duplicates are merged, each entry listing the most common genes and DNA. The sample yields 150,000 or so distinct CDR3 sequences; 32% were counted once. The ten largest clones add up to roughly 47% of the sample. Overall results and qualifications from the work: In both this cohort and an independent roughly 330-donor cohort, the cumulative frequency of public TCR beta family members distinguished carriers of CMV infection plus the relevant HLA type. The ex vivo response was dominated by HLA-C-restricted CMV-specific TCR beta clonotypes, and the single most frequent clonotype in two of eight donors was supplied by these HLA-C-restricted clonotypes.

This specimen was CD8+ T cells from cultured PBMCs, taken from culture after CMV antigen stimulation. The rearranged chain carries TRBV11-1 and TRBJ1-2, and TRBD1 aligns with 8 junction nucleotides. The origin of this receptor is a human donor in good health (CMV status not recorded). Some clones in this sample may be carry-over from other donors' samples. At the DNA level, the sequence is TGTGCCAGCAGCGGACAGGGTCCTCTCTATGGCTACACCTTC. Its translation is CASSGQGPLYGYTF.